The entry below gives a single T cell receptor (beta chain) sequence along with its context. The source of the sample is a study of T-cell memory formation after mild COVID-19. TCRdb re-derived calls from the 5' RACE reads in MiXCR, one entry per CDR3 protein. Of some 450,000 distinct CDR3 sequences detected, approximately 18% appear once; the ten largest clones hold about 22%. Per germline, CDR1 LGHDT and CDR2 YNNKEL (reference sequence). J gave up 2 bases and V 2 bases, and 3 bases lay outside the gene matches. This CDR3 spans 15 amino acids. This TCR derives from a man younger than 35 who had mild COVID-19 (a few samples of this study predate the infection). Cell type and time point are not known. The chain carries TRBV3-1 and TRBJ2-7; 10 bases are shared with TRBD1. The sequencing sample was made of PBMCs or a T cell subset sorted from them (not recorded which). CDR3 residues: CASSQQGTGAYEQYF. DNA for the CDR3: TGTGCCAGCAGCCAACAAGGGACAGGGGCCTACGAGCAGTACTTC.